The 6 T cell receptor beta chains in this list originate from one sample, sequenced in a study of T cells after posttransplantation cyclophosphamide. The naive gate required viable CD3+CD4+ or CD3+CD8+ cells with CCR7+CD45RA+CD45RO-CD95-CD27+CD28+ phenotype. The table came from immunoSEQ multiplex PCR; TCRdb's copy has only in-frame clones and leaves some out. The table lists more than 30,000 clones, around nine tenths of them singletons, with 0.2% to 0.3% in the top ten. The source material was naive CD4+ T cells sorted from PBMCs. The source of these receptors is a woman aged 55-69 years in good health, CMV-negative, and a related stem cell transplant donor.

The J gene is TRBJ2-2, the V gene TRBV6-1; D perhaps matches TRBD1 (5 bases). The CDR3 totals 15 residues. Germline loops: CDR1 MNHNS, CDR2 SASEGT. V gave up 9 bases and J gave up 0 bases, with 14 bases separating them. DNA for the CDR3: TGTGCCAGTTCTCAAGGGGCTACGAACACCGGGGAGCTGTTTTTT. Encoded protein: CASSQGATNTGELFF.

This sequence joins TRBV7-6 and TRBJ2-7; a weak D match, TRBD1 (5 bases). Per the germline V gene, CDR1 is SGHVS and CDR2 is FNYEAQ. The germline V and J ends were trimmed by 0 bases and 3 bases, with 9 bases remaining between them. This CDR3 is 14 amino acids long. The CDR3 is CASSLAGDNYEQYF. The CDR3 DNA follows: TGTGCCAGCAGCTTAGCAGGGGATAACTACGAGCAGTACTTC.

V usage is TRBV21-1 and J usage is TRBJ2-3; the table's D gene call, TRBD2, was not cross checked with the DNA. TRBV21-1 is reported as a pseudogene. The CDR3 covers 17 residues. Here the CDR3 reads CASSKDVSGDYTDTQYF. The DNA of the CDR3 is TGTGCCAGCAGCAAAGATGTCAGCGGGGATTACACAGATACGCAGTATTTT.

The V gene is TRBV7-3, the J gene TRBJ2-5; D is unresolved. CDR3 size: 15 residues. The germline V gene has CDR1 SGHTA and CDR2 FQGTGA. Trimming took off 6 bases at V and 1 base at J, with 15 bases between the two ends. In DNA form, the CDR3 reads TGTGCCAGCAGTCTAAGTCGACACAGCCAAGAGACCCAGTACTTC. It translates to CASSLSRHSQETQYF.

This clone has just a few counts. CDR3 nucleotides: TGTGCCATCAGTGAGTCTTCCCTAGTCGAGCAGTACTTC. Amino acid sequence: CAISESSLVEQYF. The chain has TRBV10-3 and TRBJ2-7, with D unclear. Germline-derived CDR1 and CDR2 are ENHRY and SYGVKD. This CDR3 comprises 13 residues. V shed 0 bases and J shed 6 bases, with 9 bases lying between them.

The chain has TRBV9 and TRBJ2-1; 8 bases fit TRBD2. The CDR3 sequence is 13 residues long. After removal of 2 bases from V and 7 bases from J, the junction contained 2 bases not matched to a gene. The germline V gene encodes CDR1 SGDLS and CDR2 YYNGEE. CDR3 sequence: CASSVAGGNEQFF. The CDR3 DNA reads TGTGCCAGCAGCGTGGCGGGAGGTAATGAGCAGTTCTTC.